Below, 7 T cell receptor beta chains from the same sample are listed, as sequenced in a study of response to subunit inactivated influenza vaccine (dated by TCRdb to 2017 to 2018). Interpreted using the paper, the time point label stands for: more than 35 days after influenza vaccine administration. Libraries were prepared through RT-PCR. Sequencer: Illumina HiSeq 2500. The public reads were reanalyzed by TCRdb: fastp trimming at Q25, MiXCR alignment, in-frame beta chains only. A single entry per CDR3 protein holds the most common genes and DNA from its merged rows. For this sample the table gives approximately 480,000 distinct CDR3 sequences, of which about 10% were detected only once. The ten largest make up more than 10% of the sample. The sequences come from PBMCs from blood, collected around seven weeks after vaccination. The receptors stem from a man in his fifties or sixties who received an inactivated influenza vaccine. Donor details come from another sample of the same person, matched by shared clones.

This clonotype was seen a few times. V gene TRBV2 combines with J gene TRBJ2-1; D is unclear. Germline values: CDR1 SNHLY, CDR2 FYNNEI. Trimming left V 6 bases short and J 7 bases short, with 13 bases between. This CDR3 is 13 amino acids long. CDR3 loop: CASRSKVGNEQFF. CDR3 nucleotides: TGTGCCAGCAGATCAAAAGTCGGGAATGAGCAGTTCTTC.

This clonotype was recorded a few times. The chain combines TRBV24-1 with TRBJ2-3; the match to TRBD2 covers 11 bases. The CDR3 runs to 18 residues. Germline lookup yields CDR1 KGHDR and CDR2 SFDVKD. Trimming cost V 0 bases and J 2 bases; bases outside gene matches: 6. As DNA, the CDR3 is TGTGCCACCAGTGATTTGAGACCGGGACTAGCGGACACAGATACGCAGTATTTT. It specifies CATSDLRPGLADTDTQYF.

This clonotype was counted at least ten times. The J gene is TRBJ2-7, the V gene TRBV29-1, with D perhaps TRBD2 (7 bases). The ends were cut back, 5 bases at V and 6 bases at J, with 14 bases in the middle. This CDR3 comprises 12 residues. CDR1 is SQVTM, CDR2 ANQGSEA, per germline. The CDR3 DNA sequence: TGCAGCGTTCGGGGGGCCGGGTTCGAGCAGTACTTC. Its translation is CSVRGAGFEQYF.

This chain links TRBV7-8 with TRBJ2-6, with TRBD2 matching over 7 bases. CDR1 SGHVS and CDR2 FQNEAQ come from the germline V gene. J lost 2 bases, V lost 5 bases, and 12 bases had no gene match. The CDR3 covers 18 residues. The CDR3, as DNA: TGTGCCAGCAGCCCCAATTTGGCGGGAGTACCTGGGGCCAACGTCCTGACTTTC. This codes for CASSPNLAGVPGANVLTF. Using reference TRBV7-8 and TRBJ2-6 for the parts outside the CDR3, the full variable domain is GAGVSQSPRYKVAKRGQDVALRCDPISGHVSLFWYQQALGQGPEFLTYFQNEAQLDKSGLPSDRFFAERPEGSVSTLKIQRTQQEDSAVYLCASSPNLAGVPGANVLTFGAGSRLTVL.

The chain has TRBV5-1 and TRBJ2-5, with no clear D. V lost 4 bases and J lost 1, with 11 bases in between. The CDR3 has 14 amino acids. Germline V CDR1 and CDR2: SGHRS, YFSETQ. CDR3 nucleotide sequence: TGCGCCAGCAGCGCCGGTTCAATCCAAGAGACCCAGTACTTC. As protein: CASSAGSIQETQYF.

V is TRBV7-2 and J is TRBJ2-5; D gene uncertain. Trimming pared 8 bases from V and 8 bases from J, leaving 18 bases between. The CDR3 loop spans 13 amino acids. Germline-derived CDR1 and CDR2 are SGHTA and FQGNSA. The CDR3 region has the DNA TGTGCCAGCTCGGATTGGAGTTCAGAAACCCAGTACTTC. This encodes CASSDWSSETQYF.

This clonotype showed up just a few times. The chain carries TRBV5-8 and TRBJ2-7; D is undetermined. CDR1 and CDR2 from the germline V gene are SGHTS and YDEGEE. The CDR3 spans 15 residues. V lost 4 bases and J 0 bases, leaving 14 bases between the germline ends. The CDR3 sequence is CASSVVIPISYEQYF. The DNA of the CDR3 is TGTGCCAGCAGCGTGGTCATACCGATCTCCTACGAGCAGTACTTC.